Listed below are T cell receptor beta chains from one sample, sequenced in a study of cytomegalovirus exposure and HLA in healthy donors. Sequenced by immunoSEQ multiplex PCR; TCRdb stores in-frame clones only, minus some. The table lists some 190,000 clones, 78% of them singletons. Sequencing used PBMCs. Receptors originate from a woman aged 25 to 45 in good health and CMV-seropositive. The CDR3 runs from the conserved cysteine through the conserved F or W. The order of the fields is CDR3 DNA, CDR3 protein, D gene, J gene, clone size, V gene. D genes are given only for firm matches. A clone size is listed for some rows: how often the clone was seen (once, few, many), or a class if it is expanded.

CDR3 DNA: TGCGCCAGCAGCTTGGGGACAGGACACGAGCAGTACTTC
CDR3 protein: CASSLGTGHEQYF
D gene: TRBD1
J gene: TRBJ2-7
clone size: .
V gene: TRBV5-1

CDR3 DNA: TGTGCCAGTAGCCCCCAGGACTCCAGCGCGTCCTACGAGCAGTACTTC
CDR3 protein: CASSPQDSSASYEQYF
D gene: .
J gene: TRBJ2-7
clone size: .
V gene: TRBV19

CDR3 DNA: TGTGCCAGCAGCATGGACAGGGGTGGCAATCAGCCCCAGCATTTT
CDR3 protein: CASSMDRGGNQPQHF
D gene: TRBD1
J gene: TRBJ1-5
clone size: .
V gene: TRBV6-5

CDR3 DNA: TGTGCCAGCAGCTTGGTGGCAGGCGCTAATTCACCCCTCCACTTT
CDR3 protein: CASSLVAGANSPLHF
D gene: .
J gene: TRBJ1-6
clone size: .
V gene: TRBV5-6

CDR3 DNA: TGTGCCAGCAGCATACAGGGGTATGAGCAGTTCTTC
CDR3 protein: CASSIQGYEQFF
D gene: TRBD1
J gene: TRBJ2-1
clone size: .
V gene: TRBV9

CDR3 DNA: TGTGCCAGCTCAAGTAGCTCCTACGAGCAGTACTTC
CDR3 protein: CASSSSSYEQYF
D gene: .
J gene: TRBJ2-7
clone size: .
V gene: TRBV18

CDR3 DNA: TGTGCCAGTAGTATAGGGAGCCGTTTGGATGGCTACACCTTC
CDR3 protein: CASSIGSRLDGYTF
D gene: .
J gene: TRBJ1-2
clone size: .
V gene: TRBV19

CDR3 DNA: TGTGCCAGTAGTTATGGGCCCAGCTATGGCTACACCTTC
CDR3 protein: CASSYGPSYGYTF
D gene: .
J gene: TRBJ1-2
clone size: .
V gene: TRBV19

CDR3 DNA: TGTGCCAGCAGCTTGTCCCCGCTAAGCAATCAGCCCCAGCATTTT
CDR3 protein: CASSLSPLSNQPQHF
D gene: .
J gene: TRBJ1-5
clone size: few
V gene: TRBV5-5

CDR3 DNA: TGTGCCAGCCAAGTGAGTGGCACCGGGGAGCTGTTTTTT
CDR3 protein: CASQVSGTGELFF
D gene: .
J gene: TRBJ2-2
clone size: .
V gene: TRBV19

CDR3 DNA: TGTGCCAGCAGCCCGAGGACTAGCGGGAGAGATACGCAGTATTTT
CDR3 protein: CASSPRTSGRDTQYF
D gene: TRBD2
J gene: TRBJ2-3
clone size: .
V gene: TRBV28

CDR3 DNA: TGTGCCAGCAGTTTTAAAGAGACCCAGTACTTC
CDR3 protein: CASSFKETQYF
D gene: .
J gene: TRBJ2-5
clone size: .
V gene: TRBV28

CDR3 DNA: TGTGCCAGCAACTACAGGGGAAGTAACCAAGAGACCCAGTACTTC
CDR3 protein: CASNYRGSNQETQYF
D gene: TRBD1
J gene: TRBJ2-5
clone size: .
V gene: TRBV28

CDR3 DNA: TGTGGGTCGAGGACAGGGAGTTCAAATGGCTACACCTTC
CDR3 protein: CGSRTGSSNGYTF
D gene: TRBD1
J gene: TRBJ1-2
clone size: .
V gene: TRBV5-6

CDR3 DNA: TGCAGCGTCGGACTAGACACTGAAGCTTTCTTT
CDR3 protein: CSVGLDTEAFF
D gene: .
J gene: TRBJ1-1
clone size: .
V gene: TRBV29-1

CDR3 DNA: TGTGCCAGCAGCTTAGGACAGACAGGGGGGACAGAGACCCAGTACTTC
CDR3 protein: CASSLGQTGGTETQYF
D gene: TRBD1
J gene: TRBJ2-5
clone size: .
V gene: TRBV7-8

CDR3 DNA: TGTGCCAGCAGTGAACAGGGAACCGGGGAGCTGTTTTTT
CDR3 protein: CASSEQGTGELFF
D gene: .
J gene: TRBJ2-2
clone size: .
V gene: TRBV2

CDR3 DNA: TGTGCCAGCAGCCCTGGACAGGAAAGTGGCTACACCTTC
CDR3 protein: CASSPGQESGYTF
D gene: TRBD1
J gene: TRBJ1-2
clone size: .
V gene: TRBV7-6

CDR3 DNA: TGTGCCAGCAGACCCCGCGGACAGTTGAACACTGAAGCTTTCTTT
CDR3 protein: CASRPRGQLNTEAFF
D gene: .
J gene: TRBJ1-1
clone size: .
V gene: TRBV6-1

CDR3 DNA: TGTGCCAGCAGTCCCGCCAGGGGGGCGCGAATCGTGAACCATCAGCCCCAGCATTTT
CDR3 protein: CASSPARGARIVNHQPQHF
D gene: TRBD1
J gene: TRBJ1-5
clone size: .
V gene: TRBV28

CDR3 DNA: TGTGCCATCAGTGAAGGGGCAGGGGGCAGAGATACGCAGTATTTT
CDR3 protein: CAISEGAGGRDTQYF
D gene: TRBD1
J gene: TRBJ2-3
clone size: .
V gene: TRBV10-3

CDR3 DNA: TGTGCCAGTAGCCGCTGGAGGGAAAAACTGTTTTTT
CDR3 protein: CASSRWREKLFF
D gene: .
J gene: TRBJ1-4
clone size: .
V gene: TRBV19

CDR3 DNA: TGTGCCAGCAGGGCGGGACGGTTCATAACAAATAGCAATCAGCCCCAGCATTTT
CDR3 protein: CASRAGRFITNSNQPQHF
D gene: .
J gene: TRBJ1-5
clone size: few
V gene: TRBV9

CDR3 DNA: TGTGCCAGCAGCGCCTTGGACTATTCCTACAATGAGCAGTTCTTC
CDR3 protein: CASSALDYSYNEQFF
D gene: .
J gene: TRBJ2-1
clone size: .
V gene: TRBV9

CDR3 DNA: TGTGCCAGCAGGCAGGACAGGTCCTACGAGCAGTACTTC
CDR3 protein: CASRQDRSYEQYF
D gene: TRBD1
J gene: TRBJ2-7
clone size: .
V gene: TRBV2

CDR3 DNA: TGTGCCAGCAGTGAAGTGAGGGTTTTCTACAATGAGCAGTTCTTC
CDR3 protein: CASSEVRVFYNEQFF
D gene: .
J gene: TRBJ2-1
clone size: .
V gene: TRBV2

CDR3 DNA: TGCGCCAGCAGTGAACCGGCGGGCCCCGCCGCCTTC
CDR3 protein: CASSEPAGPAAF
D gene: .
J gene: TRBJ1-2
clone size: few
V gene: TRBV10-1

CDR3 DNA: TGTGCCAGCAGTACGGGGACAGGCCGACAAGAGACCCAGTACTTC
CDR3 protein: CASSTGTGRQETQYF
D gene: TRBD1
J gene: TRBJ2-5
clone size: .
V gene: TRBV6-6

CDR3 DNA: TGTGCCAGCAGTGTGCTCCGGTCGAACACTGAAGCTTTCTTT
CDR3 protein: CASSVLRSNTEAFF
D gene: .
J gene: TRBJ1-1
clone size: .
V gene: TRBV6-1

CDR3 DNA: TGTGCCAGCCTATCGGACAGGGGGCTGTCCACTGAAGCTTTCTTT
CDR3 protein: CASLSDRGLSTEAFF
D gene: TRBD1
J gene: TRBJ1-1
clone size: once
V gene: TRBV19